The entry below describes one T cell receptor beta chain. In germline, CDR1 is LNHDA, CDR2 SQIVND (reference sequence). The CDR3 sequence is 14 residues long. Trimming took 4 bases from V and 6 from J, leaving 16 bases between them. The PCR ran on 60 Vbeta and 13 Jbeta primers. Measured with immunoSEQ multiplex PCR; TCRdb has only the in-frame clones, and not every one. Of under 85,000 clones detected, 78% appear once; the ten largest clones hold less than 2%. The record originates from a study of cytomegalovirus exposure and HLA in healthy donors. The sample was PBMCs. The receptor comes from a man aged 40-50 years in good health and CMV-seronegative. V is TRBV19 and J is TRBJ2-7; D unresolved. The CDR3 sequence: CASSTRGLRSEQYF. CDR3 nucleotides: TGTGCCAGTAGTACCCGAGGTCTCCGCTCCGAGCAGTACTTC.